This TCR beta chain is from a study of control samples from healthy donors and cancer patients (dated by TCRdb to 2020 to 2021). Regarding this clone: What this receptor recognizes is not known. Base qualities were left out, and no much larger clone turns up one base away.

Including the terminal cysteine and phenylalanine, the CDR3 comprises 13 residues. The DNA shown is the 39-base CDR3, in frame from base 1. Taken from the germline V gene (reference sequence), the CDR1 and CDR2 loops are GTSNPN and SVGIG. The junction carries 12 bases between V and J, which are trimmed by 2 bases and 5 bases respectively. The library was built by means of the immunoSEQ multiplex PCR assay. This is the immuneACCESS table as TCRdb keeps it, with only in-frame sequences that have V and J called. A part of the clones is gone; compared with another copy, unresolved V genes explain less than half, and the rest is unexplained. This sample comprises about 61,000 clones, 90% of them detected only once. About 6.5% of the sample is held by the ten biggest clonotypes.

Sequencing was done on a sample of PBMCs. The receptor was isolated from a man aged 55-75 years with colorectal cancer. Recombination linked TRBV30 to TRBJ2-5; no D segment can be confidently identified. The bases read TGTGCCTGGAGTTGGGAATTAACGGAGACCCAGTACTTC. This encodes CAWSWELTETQYF.